Listed here are 24 T cell receptor beta chains from one sample, sequenced in a study of T cell responses to AZD1222 COVID-19 vaccine. Profiling relied on immunoSEQ multiplex PCR, and the TCRdb table lists in-frame clones only, not all of them. The sample holds about 140,000 clones, almost 85% seen once. The sequences come from peripheral blood, collected 28 days after the second dose of the MenACWY control vaccine. The receptors here all came from an adult who received the MenACWY meningococcal vaccine as a control.

This clone was counted a single time. The chain couples TRBV27 to TRBJ2-7; TRBD1 matches at 9 bases. The CDR3 length is 13 residues. CDR1 and CDR2 (germline): MNHEY, SMNVEV (reference sequence). V gave up 10 bases and J gave up 3 bases; unmatched junction bases: 7. CDR3 amino acids: CATTGQGSYEQYF. CDR3 nucleotide sequence: TGTGCCACCACCGGACAGGGGAGCTACGAGCAGTACTTC.

The chain is built from TRBV5-4 and TRBJ1-1; D is possibly TRBD1 (6 bases). The CDR3 runs to 16 residues. The germline V gene encodes CDR1 SGHNT and CDR2 YYREEE (reference sequence). V lost 2 bases and J lost 2, with 16 bases in between. The CDR3 DNA reads as TGTGCCAGCAGCTTTGGGGGGCGCCGTGAAAACACTGAAGCTTTCTTT. Its protein product is CASSFGGRRENTEAFF.

The CDR3 DNA reads as TGTGCCAGCAGCTTTGGGGCCAGCTCTGGAAACACCATATATTTT. Translation: CASSFGASSGNTIYF. V usage is TRBV11-3 and J usage is TRBJ1-3; TRBD1 might be the D (5 bases). This CDR3 spans 15 amino acids. In germline, CDR1 is SGHNT, CDR2 YENEEA. V dropped 3 bases and J dropped 0 bases, with 9 bases sitting between them.

In this sample, this clone turned up a few times. This chain connects TRBV28 to TRBJ2-7, with 7 bases fitting TRBD1. CDR1 and CDR2 (germline): MDHEN, SYDVKM. The CDR3 totals 14 residues. Germline trimming cut 5 bases from V and 1 base from J; bases unmatched to any gene: 5. The CDR3 sequence: CASSRPGQSYEQYV. In DNA form, the CDR3 reads TGTGCCAGCAGTCGCCCGGGACAGTCCTACGAGCAGTACGTC.

This clone was seen a few times. Written as DNA, the CDR3 is TGCGCCAGCAGTTCACAGGGGGCTTTCGCTGAAGCTTTCTTT. Protein sequence: CASSSQGAFAEAFF. The rearrangement links TRBV5-1 to TRBJ1-1; 9 bases agree with TRBD1. CDR1 SGHRS and CDR2 YFSETQ come from the germline V gene. Trimming at V came to 5 bases and at J to 6 bases, leaving 8 bases not matched to a gene. The CDR3 sequence is 14 residues long.

The chain employs TRBV19 and TRBJ1-2; maybe TRBD1 (6 bases). CDR3 length: 14 amino acids. Germline lookup yields CDR1 LNHDA and CDR2 SQIVND (reference sequence). Trimming took 4 bases from V and 6 from J, leaving 15 bases between them. CDR3 protein: CASSTLGASNGYTF. The CDR3 DNA is TGTGCCAGTAGTACCTTGGGGGCTTCAAATGGCTACACCTTC.

J is TRBJ2-3 and V is TRBV18; 7 nucleotides line up with TRBD2. V lost 8 bases and J lost 6; bases outside the gene matches: 8. This CDR3 spans 13 amino acids. Germline-derived CDR1 and CDR2 are KGHSH and LQKENI. CDR3 nucleotide sequence: TGTGCCAGCACCCGAAACGGGGGGGATACGCAGTATTTT. Its protein is CASTRNGGDTQYF.

This clone was seen a handful of times. The rearrangement uses TRBV27 and TRBJ1-2; 8 bases are shared with TRBD1. Germline V gene sequence: CDR1 MNHEY, CDR2 SMNVEV (reference sequence). J gave up 4 bases and V 5 bases, and 3 bases lay outside the gene matches. CDR3 length: 13 residues. CDR3 DNA: TGTGCCAGCAGTATGACAGGGGTCTATGGCTACACCTTC. Its translation: CASSMTGVYGYTF.

This chain uses TRBV18 with TRBJ2-1; 8 nucleotides line up with TRBD2. CDR3 length: 16 amino acids. V lost 1 base and J lost 6; bases outside the gene matches: 8. Germline V gene sequence: CDR1 KGHSH, CDR2 LQKENI. The CDR3 sequence is CASSPRGGGLGNEQFF. As DNA, the CDR3 is TGTGCCAGCTCACCACGGGGCGGGGGGCTTGGCAATGAGCAGTTCTTC.

The gene calls are TRBV13 and TRBJ2-7; 10 bases fit TRBD1. This CDR3 region has 20 residues. V lost 5 bases, J lost 3 bases, and 22 bases stayed unmatched. Germline values: CDR1 PRHDT, CDR2 FYEKMQ (reference sequence). CDR3 bases: TGTGCCAGCAGCGGCACAAATCTACTCCGGGACAGGGGTTTTCTCTACGAGCAGTACTTC. This sequence encodes CASSGTNLLRDRGFLYEQYF.

This clone was seen only once. The chain combines TRBV5-1 with TRBJ2-2; D unclear. Trimming pared 4 bases from V and 5 bases from J, leaving 9 bases between. The germline gives CDR1 SGHRS, CDR2 YFSETQ. The CDR3 has 13 amino acids. CDR3 sequence reads: CASSPDVTGELFF. The CDR3 DNA follows: TGCGCCAGCAGCCCGGACGTAACCGGGGAGCTGTTTTTT.

This rearrangement joins TRBV6-4 to TRBJ2-3; 7 nucleotides agree with TRBD2. The CDR3 is 17 amino acids. CDR1 is MRHNA, CDR2 SNTAGT, per germline. V lost 0 bases to trimming and J lost 2 bases; unmatched junction nucleotides: 8. The CDR3, as DNA: TGTGCCAGCAGTGACTCAGGCGGGAGCTTTGCCACAGATACGCAGTATTTT. Protein: CASSDSGGSFATDTQYF.

The CDR3 here is CASSLTTGEGNTIYF. The CDR3 region has the DNA TGCGCCAGCAGCTTGACGACAGGGGAAGGAAACACCATATATTTT. This chain joins TRBV5-1 and TRBJ1-3; 8 bases line up with TRBD1. Germline V gene sequence: CDR1 SGHRS, CDR2 YFSETQ. This CDR3 comprises 15 residues. Trimming removed 1 base from V and 4 bases from J; junction bases left unmatched: 4.

V usage is TRBV10-1 and J usage is TRBJ2-7, with 7 bases aligning to TRBD1. Losses at the gene ends were 9 bases for V and 3 bases for J; bases not matched to a gene: 17. CDR1 and CDR2 from the germline V gene are WNHNN and SYGVQD (reference sequence). The CDR3 totals 16 residues. The CDR3 region has the DNA TGCGCCAGAGAGCCCCAAGACGGGACAGAACTCTACGAGCAGTACGTC. It specifies CAREPQDGTELYEQYV.

V gene TRBV29-1 combines with J gene TRBJ2-5; D is uncertain. The CDR3 runs 12 residues. V lost 2 bases and J lost 2, with 6 bases in between. From germline, CDR1 is SQVTM and CDR2 ANQGSEA. CDR3 DNA: TGCAGCGTTGAAATCGGGCAAGAGACCCAGTACTTC. It specifies CSVEIGQETQYF.

The rearrangement joins TRBV28 to TRBJ1-2; 8 bases line up with TRBD1. The CDR3 is made up of 14 amino acids. V lost 6 bases, J lost 7 bases, and 10 bases stayed unmatched. The germline V gene encodes CDR1 MDHEN and CDR2 SYDVKM. CDR3 loop: CASRKGQGSSGYTF. CDR3 sequence (DNA): TGTGCCAGCAGGAAAGGACAGGGTTCCAGTGGCTACACCTTC.

About this clone: Other DNA sequences of this sample code for an identical CDR3. This chain uses TRBV9 with TRBJ2-1; 9 bases agree with TRBD2. J lost 4 bases, V lost 0 bases, and 2 bases had no gene match. Germline V gives CDR1 SGDLS, CDR2 YYNGEE. The CDR3 spans 15 residues. CDR3 coding DNA: TGTGCCAGCAGCGTAGCGCTAGCGGGGTACAATGAGCAGTTCTTC. Amino acids: CASSVALAGYNEQFF.

The CDR3 is CATSVFEGSGELFF. CDR3 nucleotides: TGTGCCACCAGCGTGTTTGAGGGGTCCGGGGAGCTGTTTTTT. This chain uses TRBV15 with TRBJ2-2; D tentatively reads TRBD1 or TRBD2 (5 bases each). Germline-derived CDR1 and CDR2 are LNHNV and YYDKDF (reference sequence). The CDR3 covers 14 residues. V shed 5 bases and J shed 6 bases, with 13 bases lying between them. Full variable domain (remainder filled in from reference TRBV15 and TRBJ2-2): DAMVIQNPRYQVTQFGKPVTLSCSQTLNHNVMYWYQQKSSQAPKLLFHYYDKDFNNEADTPDNFQSRRPNTSFCFLDIRSPGLGDTAMYLCATSVFEGSGELFFGEGSRLTVL.

This clone has only a few counts. The rearrangement uses TRBV29-1 and TRBJ2-4; the match to TRBD1 covers 8 bases. With 4 bases clipped from V and 0 bases from J, the junction kept 8 bases outside the gene matches. There are 16 residues in the CDR3. Germline V gene lookup returns CDR1 SQVTM and CDR2 ANQGSEA. In DNA, the CDR3 is TGCAGCGTTGTGGGGGGACAGGACTTAGCCAAAAACATTCAGTACTTC. Translating it yields CSVVGGQDLAKNIQYF.

This clone was picked up one time. The chain is built from TRBV29-1 and TRBJ1-2; D call uncertain. This CDR3 has 14 amino acids. V shed 1 base and J shed 4 bases, with 13 bases lying between them. In germline, CDR1 is SQVTM, CDR2 ANQGSEA. In DNA form, the CDR3 reads TGCAGCGTTGAAGTGCCAGGCCCCGTCTATGGCTACACCTTC. Its translation: CSVEVPGPVYGYTF.

The gene calls are TRBV10-1 and TRBJ2-1, with D uncertain. The CDR3 contains 15 residues. Germline lookup yields CDR1 WNHNN and CDR2 SYGVQD (reference sequence). V was clipped by 6 bases and J by 2 bases, with 14 bases between them. DNA for the CDR3: TGCGCCAGCAGCGCGCAGGCCATGACCTACAATGAGCAGTTCTTC. It translates to CASSAQAMTYNEQFF.

A single count supports this clone. The J gene is TRBJ1-1, the V gene TRBV20-1, with D possibly matching TRBD1 (6 bases). The germline V gene has CDR1 DFQATT and CDR2 SNEGSKA (reference sequence). This CDR3 spans 11 amino acids. Trimming cost V 1 base and J 10 bases, with 10 bases left between them. The CDR3 loop reads CSARVGGRAFF. The CDR3 nucleotides are TGCAGTGCTAGAGTTGGGGGGCGAGCTTTCTTT.

The chain has TRBV7-9 and TRBJ2-1, with 7 bases lining up with TRBD1. Germline CDR1 and CDR2: SEHNR and FQNEAQ (reference sequence). The junction had 14 bases not matched to a gene; V was cut back by 8 bases and J by 7 bases. The CDR3 covers 15 residues. The CDR3 DNA is TGTGCCAGCCTCCCAGGGGGTTCAAGGCTGAATGAGCAGTTCTTC. It yields the protein CASLPGGSRLNEQFF.

The CDR3 DNA is TGTGCCAGCAGCCCTCTCGTGGGTATGAACACTGAAGCTTTCTTT. The encoded protein is CASSPLVGMNTEAFF. The J gene is TRBJ1-1, the V gene TRBV14; D is unresolved. CDR3 length equals 15 residues. The germline V gene has CDR1 SGHDN and CDR2 FVKESK. V lost 4 bases and J 0 bases, leaving 12 bases between the germline ends.